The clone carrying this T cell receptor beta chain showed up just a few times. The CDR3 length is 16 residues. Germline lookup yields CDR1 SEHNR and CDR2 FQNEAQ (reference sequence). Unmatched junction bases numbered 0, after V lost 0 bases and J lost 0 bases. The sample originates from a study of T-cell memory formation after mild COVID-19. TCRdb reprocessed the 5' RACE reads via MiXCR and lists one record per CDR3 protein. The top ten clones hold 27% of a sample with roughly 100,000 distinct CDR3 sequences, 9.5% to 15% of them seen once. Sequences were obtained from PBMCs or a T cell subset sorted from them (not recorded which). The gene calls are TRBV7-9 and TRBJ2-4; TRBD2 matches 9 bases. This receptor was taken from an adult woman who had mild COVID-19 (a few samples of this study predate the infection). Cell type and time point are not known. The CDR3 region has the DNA TGTGCCAGCAGCTTAGCGACTAGCGGAGCCAAAAACATTCAGTACTTC. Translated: CASSLATSGAKNIQYF.